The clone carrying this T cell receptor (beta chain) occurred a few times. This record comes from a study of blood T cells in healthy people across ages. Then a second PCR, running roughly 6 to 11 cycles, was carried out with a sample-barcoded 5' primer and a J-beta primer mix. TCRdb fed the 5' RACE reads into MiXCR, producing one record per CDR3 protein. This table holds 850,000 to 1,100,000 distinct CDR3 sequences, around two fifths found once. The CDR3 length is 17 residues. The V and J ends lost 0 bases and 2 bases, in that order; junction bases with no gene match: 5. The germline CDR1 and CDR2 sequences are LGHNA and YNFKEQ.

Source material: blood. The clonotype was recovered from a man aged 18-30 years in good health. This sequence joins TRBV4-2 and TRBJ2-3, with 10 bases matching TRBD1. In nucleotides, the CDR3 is TGTGCCAGCAGCCAAGAAACAGGGACAGGGGACACAGATACGCAGTATTTT. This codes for CASSQETGTGDTDTQYF.